The next 11 T cell receptor beta chains were all read from a single sample in a study of identical twins. TCRdb passed the 5' RACE reads through MiXCR, listing each CDR3 protein once. The profile shows 500,000 or so distinct CDR3 sequences, 13% to 15% of them singletons. The same data also contributed to another study, on yellow fever vaccine responses in identical twins.

The sample consisted of CD4+ T cells sorted from blood. The receptors derive from a woman between 18 and 30 years old in good health.

This clonotype was detected only a few times. The chain joins TRBV3-1 to TRBJ1-5; the D is unclear. The CDR3 extends over 13 amino acids. CDR1 LGHDT and CDR2 YNNKEL come from the germline V gene (reference sequence). Trimming took off 3 bases at V and 6 bases at J, with 9 bases between the two ends. The chain's CDR3 is CASSHGDRQPQHF. In nucleotides, the CDR3 is TGTGCCAGCAGCCATGGAGACCGTCAGCCCCAGCATTTT. Using reference TRBV3-1 and TRBJ1-5 for the parts outside the CDR3, the full variable domain is DTAVSQTPKYLVTQMGNDKSIKCEQNLGHDTMYWYKQDSKKFLKIMFSYNNKELIINETVPNRFSPKSPDKAHLNLHINSLELGDSAVYFCASSHGDRQPQHFGDGTRLSIL.

A few counts support this clonotype. The DNA of the CDR3 is TGTGCCAGCAGCCCTTCTTGGGGCAGCTACGAGCAGTACTTC. The encoded protein is CASSPSWGSYEQYF. The gene calls are TRBV7-2 and TRBJ2-7; possibly TRBD1 for D (5 bases). This CDR3 region has 14 residues. Deletions cut 5 bases from V and 3 bases from J, with 14 bases between. Germline assignment: CDR1 SGHTA and CDR2 FQGNSA.

This clonotype showed up just a few times. The chain couples TRBV7-9 to TRBJ2-3; tentatively, D is TRBD2 (5 bases). The CDR3 is 12 residues long. Trimming left V 5 bases short and J 9 bases short, with 12 bases between. Germline CDR1 and CDR2: SEHNR and FQNEAQ (reference sequence). The CDR3 here is CASSNEGRTQYF. The DNA for the CDR3 is TGTGCCAGCAGCAATGAGGGAAGGACGCAGTATTTT.

At least ten counts were recorded for this clonotype. The rearrangement joins TRBV5-1 to TRBJ2-7, with TRBD1 identical over 9 bases. V dropped 4 bases and J dropped 0; count of bases not matched to a gene: 2. CDR3 length: 14 amino acids. Germline V gene sequence: CDR1 SGHRS, CDR2 YFSETQ. CDR3 bases: TGCGCCAGCAGCCCGACAGGGGGCTCCTACGAGCAGTACTTC. It yields the protein CASSPTGGSYEQYF.

This clonotype turned up a few times. The chain links TRBV5-1 to TRBJ2-5; 9 bases align to TRBD2. The CDR3 has 16 amino acids. V trimming: 6 bases; J trimming: 2 bases; junction bases outside the gene matches: 11. The germline V gene has CDR1 SGHRS and CDR2 YFSETQ. CDR3 in amino acids: CASMGIAGVGQETQYF. The DNA of the CDR3 is TGCGCCAGCATGGGAATAGCGGGAGTAGGGCAAGAGACCCAGTACTTC.

This clonotype was detected only a few times. The chain recombines TRBV7-2 with TRBJ2-1; TRBD2 agrees at 9 bases. This CDR3 comprises 15 residues. V lost 5 bases to trimming and J lost 8 bases; unmatched junction nucleotides: 10. CDR1 and CDR2 (germline): SGHTA, FQGNSA. CDR3 sequence (DNA): TGTGCCAGCAGCATCACCGGGACTAGCTTTTATGAGCAGTTCTTC. It encodes CASSITGTSFYEQFF.

This clonotype was found a few times. The J gene is TRBJ1-4, the V gene TRBV24-1, with D perhaps TRBD1 (6 bases). In germline, CDR1 is KGHDR, CDR2 SFDVKD. CDR3 size: 14 residues. V was cut by 3 bases and J by 8 bases, with 12 bases left in between. CDR3 DNA: TGTGCCACCAGTGATGCAGGGGAGGGCGAAAAACTGTTTTTT. It encodes CATSDAGEGEKLFF.

This clonotype turned up a few times. The CDR3 DNA reads as TGTGCCAGTACCGATAGCGGGGGGGCCGTGGGTTCAGATACGCAGTATTTT. This sequence encodes CASTDSGGAVGSDTQYF. The V gene is TRBV19, the J gene TRBJ2-3; TRBD2 matches at 11 bases. V gave up 7 bases and J gave up 4 bases; unmatched junction bases: 13. CDR3 length: 17 residues. The germline V gene encodes CDR1 LNHDA and CDR2 SQIVND (reference sequence).

In its sample, this clonotype was seen a few times. This chain uses TRBV4-3 with TRBJ2-7; D remains ambiguous. Trimming took 6 bases from V and 7 from J, leaving 4 bases between them. Germline V gives CDR1 LGHNA, CDR2 YSLEER. This CDR3 region has 9 residues. CDR3 loop: CASSAEQYF. In nucleotides, the CDR3 is TGCGCCAGCAGTGCAGAGCAGTACTTC.

The sample holds a few counts of this clonotype. The chain uses TRBV20-1 and TRBJ2-2, with 8 bases that match TRBD2. CDR3 length equals 13 residues. V shed 4 bases and J 5 bases; nucleotides not matched to a gene: 3. CDR1 and CDR2 from the germline V gene are DFQATT and SNEGSKA (reference sequence). In DNA, the CDR3 is TGCAGTGCTACGGGGGGGCAAACCGGGGAGCTGTTTTTT. This translates into CSATGGQTGELFF.

V usage is TRBV5-8 and J usage is TRBJ2-3; D gene uncertain. The CDR3 covers 14 residues. Trimming took off 3 bases at V and 2 bases at J, with 10 bases between the two ends. CDR1 is SGHTS and CDR2 is YDEGEE in the germline V gene. The CDR3 bases are TGTGCCAGCAGCTCGGTTGGGTTCACAGATACGCAGTATTTT. As protein: CASSSVGFTDTQYF. The full variable domain, in which reference TRBV5-8 and TRBJ2-3 provide the parts outside the CDR3, is EAGVTQSPTHLIKTRGQQATLRCSPISGHTSVYWYQQALGLGLQFLLWYDEGEERNRGNFPPRFSGRQFPNYSSELNVNALELEDSALYLCASSSVGFTDTQYFGPGTRLTVL.